Following are 10 T cell receptor beta chains from one sample sequenced in a study of early T cells in non-severe SARS-CoV-2 infection. Via MiXCR, TCRdb re-called the 5' RACE reads, giving one row per CDR3 protein. The sample yields around 60,000 distinct CDR3 sequences, about 11% seen once. The sample was whole blood, taken at baseline. Receptors originate from an adult who was a healthcare worker with PCR-confirmed SARS-CoV-2 infection or an uninfected control (not recorded which).

This clonotype was seen at least ten times. The chain has TRBV2 and TRBJ2-2; 9 positions match TRBD1. J was trimmed by 7 bases and V by 6 bases; bases with no gene match: 6. Looked up from germline, CDR1 is SNHLY and CDR2 is FYNNEI. CDR3 length: 14 amino acids. CDR3 sequence reads: CASRLDRGHGELFF. The CDR3 nucleotides are TGTGCCAGCAGATTGGACAGGGGCCACGGGGAGCTGTTTTTT.

This clonotype was observed a few times. This chain joins TRBV20-1 and TRBJ2-7; TRBD1 matches at 7 bases. The CDR3 length is 13 residues. Trimming took 5 bases from V and 4 from J; bases not matched to a gene: 8. Germline CDR1 reads DFQATT; CDR2 reads SNEGSKA (reference sequence). This CDR3 is CSARGQEPYEQYF. The CDR3 DNA follows: TGCAGTGCTCGCGGACAGGAACCGTACGAGCAGTACTTC.

This clonotype has ten or more counts. The chain links TRBV12-3 or TRBV12-4 to TRBJ1-6; maybe TRBD1 (5 bases). The V end was cut by 3 bases, the J end by 4 bases, with 7 bases between. CDR3 length equals 14 residues. CDR3 loop: CASSFPGYNSPLHF. CDR3 DNA sequence: TGTGCCAGCAGTTTTCCAGGGTATAATTCACCCCTCCACTTT.

The V and J genes are TRBV25-1 and TRBJ1-6; the match to TRBD1 covers 7 bases. CDR1 is MGHDK and CDR2 is SYGVNS in the germline V gene. The CDR3 has 13 amino acids. V was pared by 11 bases and J by 9 bases, with 10 bases of the junction left unmatched. The CDR3 here is CASTPGGVSPLHF. The CDR3 DNA reads as TGTGCCTCAACTCCAGGGGGTGTTTCACCCCTCCACTTT.

This clonotype was picked up a small number of times. V usage is TRBV5-4 and J usage is TRBJ1-1; no clear D gene. The CDR3 consists of 14 residues. Trimming shortened V by 0 bases and J by 3 bases, and 9 bases separated the two germline ends. Germline CDR1 and CDR2: SGHNT and YYREEE (reference sequence). The CDR3 reads CASSLDGGYTEAFF. CDR3 coding DNA: TGTGCCAGCAGCTTGGATGGAGGGTACACTGAAGCTTTCTTT. Full variable domain (missing parts from reference TRBV5-4 and TRBJ1-1): ETGVTQSPTHLIKTRGQQVTLRCSSQSGHNTVSWYQQALGQGPQFIFQYYREEENGRGNFPPRFSGLQFPNYSSELNVNALELDDSALYLCASSLDGGYTEAFFGQGTRLTVV.

This clonotype was seen repeatedly, ten times or more. This chain joins TRBV27 and TRBJ1-4, with a possible D match to TRBD1 (6 bases). The CDR3 sequence is 14 residues long. Trimming left V 2 bases short and J 8 bases short, with 12 bases between. Germline V gene lookup returns CDR1 MNHEY and CDR2 SMNVEV (reference sequence). The chain's CDR3 is CASSLIPRGEKLFF. Here the CDR3 DNA reads TGTGCCAGCAGTTTAATCCCCAGGGGCGAAAAACTGTTTTTT. Looking up the rest from reference TRBV27 and TRBJ1-4 gives the full variable domain: EAQVTQNPRYLITVTGKKLTVTCSQNMNHEYMSWYRQDPGLGLRQIYYSMNVEVTDKGDVPEGYKVSRKEKRNFPLILESPSPNQTSLYFCASSLIPRGEKLFFGSGTQLSVL.

This clonotype has a count of ten or more. The V call is TRBV7-2, the J call TRBJ1-2; no clear D. Germline values: CDR1 SGHTA, CDR2 FQGNSA. CDR3 length: 16 amino acids. V was cut by 8 bases and J by 0 bases, with 19 bases left in between. CDR3 sequence reads: CASLLLRHTANYGYTF. For the CDR3, the DNA is TGTGCCAGCCTCCTGCTCCGACACACTGCTAACTATGGCTACACCTTC. Complete variable domain (other parts from reference TRBV7-2 and TRBJ1-2): GAGVSQSPSNKVTEKGKDVELRCDPISGHTALYWYRQSLGQGLEFLIYFQGNSAPDKSGLPSDRFSAERTGGSVSTLTIQRTQQEDSAVYLCASLLLRHTANYGYTFGSGTRLTVV.

This clonotype counts as medium-sized. The V call is TRBV29-1, the J call TRBJ1-4; D possibly corresponds to TRBD1 (5 bases). CDR1 is SQVTM and CDR2 is ANQGSEA in the germline V gene. This CDR3 contains 12 residues. Trimming left V 4 bases short and J 8 bases short, with 11 bases between. CDR3 region: CSVASGYEKLFF. CDR3 coding DNA: TGCAGCGTTGCCTCAGGGTACGAAAAACTGTTTTTT. The full variable domain, rest sourced from reference TRBV29-1 and TRBJ1-4, is SAVISQKPSRDICQRGTSLTIQCQVDSQVTMMFWYRQQPGQSLTLIATANQGSEATYESGFVIDKFPISRPNLTFSTLTVSNMSPEDSSIYLCSVASGYEKLFFGSGTQLSVL.

This clonotype was picked up many times. This rearrangement joins TRBV6-6 to TRBJ1-4, with 7 positions matching TRBD1. Germline CDR1 and CDR2: MNHNY and SVGAGI (reference sequence). The CDR3 length is 17 residues. V lost 0 bases, J lost 3 bases, and 7 bases stayed unmatched. The CDR3 region is CASSYSRRQGPNEKLFF. The CDR3 DNA reads as TGTGCCAGCAGTTACTCGAGGAGACAGGGCCCTAATGAAAAACTGTTTTTT.

This clonotype was counted only a few times. The CDR3 nucleotides read TGTGCCAGTAACCCTCCAGGAGATGGCTACACCTTC. Translating it yields CASNPPGDGYTF. This chain uses TRBV19 with TRBJ1-2; D is uncertain. Per the germline V gene, CDR1 is LNHDA and CDR2 is SQIVND (reference sequence). The CDR3 loop spans 12 amino acids. The ends were cut back, 7 bases at V and 6 bases at J, with 12 bases in the middle.